This TCR beta chain was obtained from a study of Graves' ophthalmopathy and Graves' hyperthyroidism. Study at large: Ahead of any treatment, peripheral blood was obtained at the initial diagnosis.

From RNA, the CDR3 regions of TCR beta chains were amplified and sequenced. After a first-round RT-PCR with HTBI primers, a second-round multiplex PCR was run. TCRdb recomputed calls from the multiplex PCR reads with MiXCR, one row per CDR3 protein. Of almost 750,000 distinct CDR3 sequences listed, around 40% were seen once; the top ten hold around 40%. This clonotype turned up a few times. The CDR3 runs 13 residues. The trim removed 5 bases at V and 6 bases at J, leaving 5 bases unmatched. Germline values: CDR1 SGHTA, CDR2 FQGNSA. Ophthalmopathy was moderately-to-severely active, CAS at least 3, NOSPECS at least 4, lasting under 3 months. As the starting material, roughly 9.8 ml of fresh peripheral blood yielded the PBMCs.

Sequencing was performed on peripheral blood. The chain uses TRBV7-2 and TRBJ2-7, with 9 bases aligning to TRBD1. The source is an adult man with Graves' ophthalmopathy. CDR3 DNA sequence: TGTGCCAGCAGCGGCTACAGGGGGCTCGAGCAGTACTTC. It codes for CASSGYRGLEQYF.